The 26 T cell receptor beta chains given below trace back to one sample, sequenced in a study of blood T cell repertoires in COVID-19. Assay used: immunoSEQ multiplex PCR; TCRdb lists only in-frame clones, some missing. The table shows some 260,000 clones, with about 86% occurring only once. The sample comprised PBMCs or T cells enriched from blood (not recorded which). These receptors were obtained from a man aged 30-40 years with acute COVID-19.

The rearrangement links TRBV6-5 to TRBJ2-2; D possibly corresponds to TRBD2 (6 bases). The length of the CDR3 is 15 residues. V gave up 6 bases and J gave up 0 bases, with 11 bases separating them. From germline, CDR1 is MNHEY and CDR2 SVGAGI. The CDR3 DNA is TGTGCCAGCAGACCCCTAGCGTCGAACACCGGGGAGCTGTTTTTT. Its protein product is CASRPLASNTGELFF.

The CDR3 coding sequence is TGTGCCAGCAGCTCGGGACTAGCGGCCCCCTCTGGGGCCAACGTCCTGACTTTC. As protein: CASSSGLAAPSGANVLTF. This chain uses TRBV7-6 with TRBJ2-6; TRBD2 matches 11 bases. Germline V gives CDR1 SGHVS, CDR2 FNYEAQ. The CDR3 consists of 18 residues. The J segment lost 0 bases and the V segment lost 4 bases, leaving 5 bases of the junction unmatched.

V gene TRBV7-8 combines with J gene TRBJ2-2, with 12 bases matching TRBD2. Germline values: CDR1 SGHVS, CDR2 FQNEAQ. The CDR3 totals 14 residues. V dropped 7 bases and J dropped 5; count of bases not matched to a gene: 2. The CDR3 reads CASKLAGGTGELFF. Written as DNA, the CDR3 is TGTGCCAGCAAACTAGCGGGGGGTACCGGGGAGCTGTTTTTT.

This clone came up once. V and J are TRBV7-9 and TRBJ1-2; no definite D call. From germline, CDR1 is SEHNR and CDR2 FQNEAQ (reference sequence). Trimming stripped 5 bases from V and 8 bases from J, with 12 bases between. This CDR3 contains 12 residues. The CDR3 DNA is TGTGCCAGCAGCGCGGGCCCGGGAGGCTACACCTTC. It encodes CASSAGPGGYTF.

The genes are TRBV15 and TRBJ2-7; 9 bases map to TRBD2. Germline lookup yields CDR1 LNHNV and CDR2 YYDKDF (reference sequence). This CDR3 spans 17 amino acids. The V segment lost 0 bases and the J segment 1 base; nucleotides outside the gene matches: 7. The CDR3 is CATSRDRLAEGSYEQYV. CDR3 nucleotide sequence: TGTGCCACCAGCAGAGATAGACTAGCGGAGGGGTCCTACGAGCAGTACGTC.

The J gene is TRBJ2-7, the V gene TRBV30; the D gene is possibly TRBD1 (6 bases). Germline V gene lookup returns CDR1 GTSNPN and CDR2 SVGIG (reference sequence). The CDR3 contains 12 residues. Trimming cost V 1 base and J 3 bases, with 7 bases left between them. CDR3: CAWSAQGYEQYV. The CDR3 nucleotides read TGTGCCTGGAGTGCACAGGGCTACGAGCAGTACGTC.

The V and J genes are TRBV2 and TRBJ1-6; tentatively, D is TRBD1 (5 bases). From germline, CDR1 is SNHLY and CDR2 FYNNEI. The CDR3 spans 15 residues. Trimming shortened V by 2 bases and J by 7 bases, and 12 bases separated the two germline ends. This CDR3 is CASSERGLQNSPLHF. For the CDR3, the DNA is TGTGCCAGCAGTGAAAGGGGTTTGCAGAATTCACCCCTCCACTTT.

This sequence joins TRBV18 and TRBJ1-1, with TRBD1 identical over 9 bases. The V and J ends lost 4 bases and 1 base, in that order; junction bases with no gene match: 1. The CDR3 consists of 14 residues. Germline V gene sequence: CDR1 KGHSH, CDR2 LQKENI. Written as DNA, the CDR3 is TGTGCCAGCTCACTACAGGGGGCGAACACTGAAGCTTTCTTT. Encoded protein: CASSLQGANTEAFF.

This chain uses TRBV11-2 with TRBJ2-7, with 12 bases fitting TRBD2. The V gene end was trimmed by 6 bases and the J gene end by 0 bases; junction bases not matched to a gene: 3. CDR3 length: 15 amino acids. Germline CDR1 SGHAT, CDR2 FQNNGV. CDR3 sequence reads: CASSPSGGASYEQYV. CDR3 coding DNA: TGTGCCAGCAGTCCTAGCGGGGGGGCCTCCTACGAGCAGTACGTC.

The chain recombines TRBV11-3 with TRBJ2-1, with 13 bases aligning to TRBD2. The V gene end was trimmed by 5 bases and the J gene end by 9 bases; junction bases not matched to a gene: 10. Germline assignment: CDR1 SGHNT and CDR2 YENEEA. CDR3 length: 16 residues. The CDR3 DNA reads TGTGCCAGCAGCCCGGGGCTGGGACTAGCGGGATTTGAGCAGTTCTTC. Encoded protein: CASSPGLGLAGFEQFF.

The chain has TRBV28 and TRBJ1-4, with D unclear. CDR3 length equals 11 residues. V was pared by 5 bases and J by 8 bases, with 6 bases between. Germline values: CDR1 MDHEN, CDR2 SYDVKM. CDR3 coding DNA: TGTGCCAGCAGTCTGCGGGAAAAACTGTTTTTT. Its translation: CASSLREKLFF.

This chain joins TRBV7-6 and TRBJ2-1, with 8 positions matching TRBD2. V was pared by 5 bases and J by 2 bases, with 8 bases of the junction left unmatched. The CDR3 has 16 amino acids. Germline CDR1 and CDR2: SGHVS and FNYEAQ. The CDR3: CASSPQTSGTYNEQFF. CDR3 DNA: TGTGCCAGCAGCCCCCAAACTAGCGGTACCTACAATGAGCAGTTCTTC.

This chain connects TRBV5-1 to TRBJ1-1; possibly TRBD1 for D (5 bases). CDR1 is SGHRS, CDR2 YFSETQ, per germline. There are 15 residues in the CDR3. The germline V and J ends were trimmed by 0 bases and 4 bases, with 13 bases remaining between them. This CDR3 reads CASSLAAPGGTEAFF. The CDR3 DNA follows: TGCGCCAGCAGCTTGGCCGCTCCGGGGGGCACTGAAGCTTTCTTT.

This chain uses TRBV6-1 with TRBJ1-5; TRBD1 aligns across 7 bases. With V trimmed by 1 base and J by 5 bases, 14 bases remained unmatched. This CDR3 comprises 18 residues. CDR1 MNHNS and CDR2 SASEGT come from the germline V gene. As DNA, the CDR3 is TGTGCCAGCAGTGAAGACAATAAATGGACAGGCGGCGATCAGCCCCAGCATTTT. Its translation is CASSEDNKWTGGDQPQHF.

The chain recombines TRBV3-1 (or the pseudogene TRBV3-2) with TRBJ2-1; 7 nucleotides agree with TRBD1. Germline lookup yields CDR1 LGHDT and CDR2 YNNKEL (reference sequence). V was clipped by 3 bases and J by 6 bases; unmatched bases: 11. This CDR3 has 16 amino acids. The CDR3 here is CASSHRGGTVSNEQFF. The CDR3 nucleotides read TGTGCCAGCAGCCACCGAGGTGGGACAGTCTCCAATGAGCAGTTCTTC.

This sequence joins TRBV24-1 and TRBJ2-5, with 7 bases that match TRBD1. CDR1 KGHDR and CDR2 SFDVKD come from the germline V gene. This CDR3 contains 18 residues. After removal of 4 bases from V and 2 bases from J, the junction contained 15 bases not matched to a gene. The CDR3 here is CATSDRTLFGRGQETQYF. The CDR3 bases are TGTGCCACCAGTGACCGAACCTTATTCGGCAGGGGGCAAGAGACCCAGTACTTC.

The rearrangement links TRBV6-5 to TRBJ1-5; TRBD1 might be the D (5 bases). In germline, CDR1 is MNHEY, CDR2 SVGAGI. Trimming cost V 6 bases and J 3 bases, with 15 bases left between them. The CDR3 length is 15 residues. The CDR3 protein is CASRPSGGFNQPQHF. The CDR3 bases are TGTGCCAGCAGGCCGTCCGGGGGATTCAATCAGCCCCAGCATTTT.

The rearrangement links TRBV5-6 to TRBJ2-7; perhaps TRBD1 as D (5 bases). The CDR3 spans 16 residues. Germline CDR1 SGHDT, CDR2 YYEEEE. Trimming pared 0 bases from V and 2 bases from J, leaving 15 bases between. Written as DNA, the CDR3 is TGTGCCAGCAGCTTGGGCGGTGGTATGGGGCCCTACGAGCAGTACGTC. Protein product: CASSLGGGMGPYEQYV.

The V and J genes are TRBV27 and TRBJ1-5; D remains unclear. The V end was cut by 3 bases, the J end by 6 bases, with 18 bases between. Germline V gene sequence: CDR1 MNHEY, CDR2 SMNVEV (reference sequence). This CDR3 has 16 residues. DNA for the CDR3: TGTGCCAGCAGTTTCGGGTCAACGACGGGTGGTCAGCCCCAGCATTTT. It encodes CASSFGSTTGGQPQHF.

This clone showed up just a few times. V is TRBV29-1 and J is TRBJ2-1; 8 bases are a match to TRBD2. This CDR3 region has 11 residues. Germline loops: CDR1 SQVTM, CDR2 ANQGSEA. CDR3 sequence reads: CSLAGYNEQFF. The CDR3 DNA follows: TGCAGTTTAGCGGGATACAATGAGCAGTTCTTC.

The CDR3 loop reads CASARTGGTDTQYF. The CDR3, as DNA: TGTGCCAGCGCGAGAACAGGGGGAACAGATACGCAGTATTTT. V gene TRBV6-5 combines with J gene TRBJ2-3; 8 bases map to TRBD1. This CDR3 comprises 14 residues. Germline V gives CDR1 MNHEY, CDR2 SVGAGI. Trimming removed 8 bases from V and 3 bases from J; junction bases left unmatched: 7.

The gene calls are TRBV2 and TRBJ2-1, with D uncertain. Germline CDR1 reads SNHLY; CDR2 reads FYNNEI. Deletions cut 3 bases from V and 3 bases from J, with 6 bases between. The CDR3 consists of 13 residues. The CDR3 region has the DNA TGTGCCAGCAGTGATCGCAGCTACAATGAGCAGTTCTTC. Translated: CASSDRSYNEQFF.

The J gene is TRBJ2-1, the V gene TRBV7-2, with TRBD1 matching 7 bases. After removal of 1 base from V and 5 bases from J, the junction contained 5 bases not matched to a gene. The germline V gene has CDR1 SGHTA and CDR2 FQGNSA. CDR3 length: 15 residues. Here the CDR3 DNA reads TGTGCCAGCAGCTTAGGGACAGGAAAAAACAATGAGCAGTTCTTC. Its translation: CASSLGTGKNNEQFF.

The V gene is TRBV19, the J gene TRBJ2-3; D ambiguous. Between the trimmed V and J ends, which lost 1 base and 0 bases, there was a span of 2 bases. The CDR3 length is 13 residues. Germline V gene lookup returns CDR1 LNHDA and CDR2 SQIVND (reference sequence). The CDR3: CASSIASTDTQYF. The CDR3 DNA follows: TGTGCCAGTAGTATAGCTAGCACAGATACGCAGTATTTT.

This clone was detected only once. The junction departs from germline at one end; a sequencing error may be responsible. The V and J genes are TRBV11-2 and TRBJ1-4; D call uncertain. The CDR3 runs 12 residues. CDR1 and CDR2 (germline): SGHAT, FQNNGV. In DNA, the CDR3 is TGTGCCAGCAGCCGGACTAAAGAAAAACTGTTTTTT. It specifies CASSRTKEKLFF.

This rearrangement joins TRBV6-2 or TRBV6-3 to TRBJ2-2; 8 positions agree with TRBD2. This CDR3 is 13 amino acids long. Germline assignment: CDR1 MNHEY and CDR2 SVGEGT. V lost 6 bases to trimming and J lost 7 bases; unmatched junction nucleotides: 4. This CDR3 reads CASSRAGVGELFF. As DNA, the CDR3 is TGTGCCAGCAGCAGAGCGGGGGTCGGGGAGCTGTTTTTT.